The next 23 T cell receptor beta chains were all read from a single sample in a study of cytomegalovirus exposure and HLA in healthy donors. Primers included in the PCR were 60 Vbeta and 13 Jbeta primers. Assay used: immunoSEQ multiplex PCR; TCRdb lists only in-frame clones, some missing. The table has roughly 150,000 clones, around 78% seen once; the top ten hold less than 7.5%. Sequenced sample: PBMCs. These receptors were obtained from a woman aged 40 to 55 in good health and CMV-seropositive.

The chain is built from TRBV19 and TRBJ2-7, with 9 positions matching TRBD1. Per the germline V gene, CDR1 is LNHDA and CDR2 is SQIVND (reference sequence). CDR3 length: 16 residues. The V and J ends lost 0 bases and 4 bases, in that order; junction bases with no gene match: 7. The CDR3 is CASSIDPTGGGYEQYF. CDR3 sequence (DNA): TGTGCCAGTAGTATAGACCCGACAGGGGGAGGGTACGAGCAGTACTTC.

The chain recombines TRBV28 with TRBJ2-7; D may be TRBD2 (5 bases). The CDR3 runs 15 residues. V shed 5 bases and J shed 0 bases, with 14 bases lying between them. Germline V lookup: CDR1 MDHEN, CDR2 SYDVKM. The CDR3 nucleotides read TGTGCCAGCAGTACCAGGTTGGACTTCTCCTACGAGCAGTACTTC. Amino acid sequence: CASSTRLDFSYEQYF. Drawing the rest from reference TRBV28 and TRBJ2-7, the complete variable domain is DVKVTQSSRYLVKRTGEKVFLECVQDMDHENMFWYRQDPGLGLRLIYFSYDVKMKEKGDIPEGYSVSREKKERFSLILESASTNQTSMYLCASSTRLDFSYEQYFGPGTRLTVT.

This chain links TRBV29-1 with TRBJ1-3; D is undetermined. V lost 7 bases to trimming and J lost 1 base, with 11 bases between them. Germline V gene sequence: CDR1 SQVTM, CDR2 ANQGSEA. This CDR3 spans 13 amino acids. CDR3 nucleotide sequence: TGCAGCGCCCGACACTCATCTGGAAACACCATATATTTT. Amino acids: CSARHSSGNTIYF.

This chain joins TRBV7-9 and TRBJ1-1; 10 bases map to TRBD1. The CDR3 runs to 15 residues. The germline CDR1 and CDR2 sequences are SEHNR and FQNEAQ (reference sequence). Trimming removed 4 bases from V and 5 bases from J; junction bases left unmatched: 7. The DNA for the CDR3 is TGTGCCAGCAGCTGGCTCCGGGACAGGGGTACTGAAGCTTTCTTT. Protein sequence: CASSWLRDRGTEAFF.

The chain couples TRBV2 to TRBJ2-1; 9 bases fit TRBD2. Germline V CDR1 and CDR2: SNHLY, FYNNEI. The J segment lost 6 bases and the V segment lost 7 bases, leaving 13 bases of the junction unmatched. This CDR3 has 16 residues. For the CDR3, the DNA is TGTGCCAGCACCGAAAGGGAACTAGCGGGTACCAATGAGCAGTTCTTC. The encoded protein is CASTERELAGTNEQFF.

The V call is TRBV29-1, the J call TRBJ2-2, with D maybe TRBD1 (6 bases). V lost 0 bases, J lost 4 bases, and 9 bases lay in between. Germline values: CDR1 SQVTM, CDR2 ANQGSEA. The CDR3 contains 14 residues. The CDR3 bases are TGCAGCGTTGAAGAGGGGGCGGGCACCGGGGAGCTGTTTTTT. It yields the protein CSVEEGAGTGELFF.

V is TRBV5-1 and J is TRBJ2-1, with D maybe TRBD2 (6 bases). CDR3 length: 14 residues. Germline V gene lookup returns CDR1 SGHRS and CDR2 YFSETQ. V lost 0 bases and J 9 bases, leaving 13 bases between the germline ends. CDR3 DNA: TGCGCCAGCAGCTTGGGGCTCCCCGGGGGTGAGCAGTTCTTC. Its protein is CASSLGLPGGEQFF. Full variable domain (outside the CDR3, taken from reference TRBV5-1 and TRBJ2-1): KAGVTQTPRYLIKTRGQQVTLSCSPISGHRSVSWYQQTPGQGLQFLFEYFSETQRNKGNFPGRFSGRQFSNSRSEMNVSTLELGDSALYLCASSLGLPGGEQFFGPGTRLTVL.

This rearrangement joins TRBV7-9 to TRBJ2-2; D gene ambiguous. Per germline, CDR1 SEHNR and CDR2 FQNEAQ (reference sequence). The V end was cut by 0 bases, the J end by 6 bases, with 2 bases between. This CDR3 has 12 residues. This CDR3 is CASSLAAGELFF. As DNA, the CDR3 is TGTGCCAGCAGCTTAGCCGCCGGGGAGCTGTTTTTT.

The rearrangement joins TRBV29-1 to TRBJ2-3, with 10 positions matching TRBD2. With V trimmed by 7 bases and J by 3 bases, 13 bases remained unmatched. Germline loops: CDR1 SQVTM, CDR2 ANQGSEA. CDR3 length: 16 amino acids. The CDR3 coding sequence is TGCAGCGCAAGGGGGCTAGCGGGAGAGGCGACAGATACGCAGTATTTT. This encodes CSARGLAGEATDTQYF.

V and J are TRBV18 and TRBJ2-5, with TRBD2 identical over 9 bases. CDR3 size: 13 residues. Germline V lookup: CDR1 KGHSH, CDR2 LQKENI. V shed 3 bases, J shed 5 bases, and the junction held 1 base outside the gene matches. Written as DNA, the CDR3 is TGTGCCAGCTCACCCGGACTAGCGGAGACCCAGTACTTC. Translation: CASSPGLAETQYF.

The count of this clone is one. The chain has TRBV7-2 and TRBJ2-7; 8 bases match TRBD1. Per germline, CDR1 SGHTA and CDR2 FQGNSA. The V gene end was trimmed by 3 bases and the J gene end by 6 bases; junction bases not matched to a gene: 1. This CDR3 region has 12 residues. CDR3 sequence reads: CASSLTGVEQYF. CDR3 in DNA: TGTGCCAGCAGCTTGACAGGGGTCGAGCAGTACTTC.

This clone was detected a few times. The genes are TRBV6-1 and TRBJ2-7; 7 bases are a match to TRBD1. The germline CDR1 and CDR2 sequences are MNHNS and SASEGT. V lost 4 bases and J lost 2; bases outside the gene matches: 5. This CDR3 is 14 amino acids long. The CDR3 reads CASSVTGAPYEQYF. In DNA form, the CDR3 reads TGTGCCAGCAGTGTCACAGGGGCCCCCTACGAGCAGTACTTC.

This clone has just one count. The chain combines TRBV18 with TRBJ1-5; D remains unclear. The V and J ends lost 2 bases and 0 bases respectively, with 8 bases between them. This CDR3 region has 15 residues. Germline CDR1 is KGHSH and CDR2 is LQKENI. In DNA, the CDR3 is TGTGCCAGCTCACCAGGGCAGAATAGCAATCAGCCCCAGCATTTT. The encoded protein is CASSPGQNSNQPQHF.

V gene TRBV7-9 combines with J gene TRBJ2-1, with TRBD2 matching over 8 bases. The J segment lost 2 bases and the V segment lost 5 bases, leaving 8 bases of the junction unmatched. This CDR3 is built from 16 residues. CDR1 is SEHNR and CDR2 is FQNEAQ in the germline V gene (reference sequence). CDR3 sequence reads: CASSAQLAVPYNEQFF. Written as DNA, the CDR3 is TGTGCCAGCAGCGCCCAACTAGCGGTTCCCTACAATGAGCAGTTCTTC.

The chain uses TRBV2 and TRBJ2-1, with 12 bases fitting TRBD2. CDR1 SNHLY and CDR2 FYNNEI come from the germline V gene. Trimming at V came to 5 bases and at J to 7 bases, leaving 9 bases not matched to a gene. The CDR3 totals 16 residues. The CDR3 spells CASSISGTSGWNEQFF. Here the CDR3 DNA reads TGTGCCAGCAGTATTTCTGGGACTAGCGGGTGGAATGAGCAGTTCTTC.

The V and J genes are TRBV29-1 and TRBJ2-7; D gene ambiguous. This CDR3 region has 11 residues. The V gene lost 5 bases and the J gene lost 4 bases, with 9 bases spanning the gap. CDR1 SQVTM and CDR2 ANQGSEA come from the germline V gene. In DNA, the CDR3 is TGCAGCGTTATAGTTATTTACGAGCAGTACTTC. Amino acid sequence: CSVIVIYEQYF.

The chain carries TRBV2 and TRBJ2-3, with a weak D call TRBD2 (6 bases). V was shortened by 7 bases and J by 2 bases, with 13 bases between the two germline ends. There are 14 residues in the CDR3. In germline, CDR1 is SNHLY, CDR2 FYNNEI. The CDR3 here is CASTATSSTDTQYF. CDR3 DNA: TGTGCCAGCACCGCGACTAGTTCCACAGATACGCAGTATTTT.

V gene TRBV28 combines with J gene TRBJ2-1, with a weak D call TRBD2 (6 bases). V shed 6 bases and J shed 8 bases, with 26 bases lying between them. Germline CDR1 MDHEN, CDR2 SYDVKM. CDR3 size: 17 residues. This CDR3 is CASRERKGLARWYEQFF. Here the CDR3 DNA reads TGTGCCAGCAGGGAACGGAAAGGTCTAGCGCGTTGGTATGAGCAGTTCTTC.

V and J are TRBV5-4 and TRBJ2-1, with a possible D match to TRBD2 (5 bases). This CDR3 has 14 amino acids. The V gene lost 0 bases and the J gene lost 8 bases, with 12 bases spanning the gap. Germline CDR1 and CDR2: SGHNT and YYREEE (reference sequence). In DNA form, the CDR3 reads TGTGCCAGCAGCTTGGGGCGTATGGAGGATGAGCAGTTCTTC. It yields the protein CASSLGRMEDEQFF. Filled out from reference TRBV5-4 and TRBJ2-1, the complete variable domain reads ETGVTQSPTHLIKTRGQQVTLRCSSQSGHNTVSWYQQALGQGPQFIFQYYREEENGRGNFPPRFSGLQFPNYSSELNVNALELDDSALYLCASSLGRMEDEQFFGPGTRLTVL.

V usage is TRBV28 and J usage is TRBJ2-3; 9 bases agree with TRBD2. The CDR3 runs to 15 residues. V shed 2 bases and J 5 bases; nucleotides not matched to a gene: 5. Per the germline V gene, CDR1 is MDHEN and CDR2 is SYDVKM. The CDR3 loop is CASSLAGGPIDTQYF. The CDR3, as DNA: TGTGCCAGCAGTTTAGCGGGAGGGCCGATAGATACGCAGTATTTT.

Written as DNA, the CDR3 is TGTGCCAGCAGCTTGGGAGCTACCCCGGAGACCCAGTACTTC. This codes for CASSLGATPETQYF. The chain combines TRBV5-4 with TRBJ2-5; D not resolved. V was trimmed by 0 bases and J by 5 bases, leaving 11 bases between them. This CDR3 is built from 14 residues. Germline values: CDR1 SGHNT, CDR2 YYREEE (reference sequence). The variable domain in full, completed from reference TRBV5-4 and TRBJ2-5, reads ETGVTQSPTHLIKTRGQQVTLRCSSQSGHNTVSWYQQALGQGPQFIFQYYREEENGRGNFPPRFSGLQFPNYSSELNVNALELDDSALYLCASSLGATPETQYFGPGTRLLVL.

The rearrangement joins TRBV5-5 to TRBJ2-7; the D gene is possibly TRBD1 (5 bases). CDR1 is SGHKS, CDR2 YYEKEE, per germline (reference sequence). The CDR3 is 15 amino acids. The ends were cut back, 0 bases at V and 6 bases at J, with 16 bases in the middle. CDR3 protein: CASSLESGFRGEQYF. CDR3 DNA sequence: TGTGCCAGCAGCTTGGAATCAGGGTTCCGTGGCGAGCAGTACTTC.

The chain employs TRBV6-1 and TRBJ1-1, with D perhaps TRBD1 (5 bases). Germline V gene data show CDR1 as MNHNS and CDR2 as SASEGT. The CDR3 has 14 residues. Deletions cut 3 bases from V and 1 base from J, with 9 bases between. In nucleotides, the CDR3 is TGTGCCAGCAGTGAGACAGTAGGGAACACTGAAGCTTTCTTT. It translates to CASSETVGNTEAFF.